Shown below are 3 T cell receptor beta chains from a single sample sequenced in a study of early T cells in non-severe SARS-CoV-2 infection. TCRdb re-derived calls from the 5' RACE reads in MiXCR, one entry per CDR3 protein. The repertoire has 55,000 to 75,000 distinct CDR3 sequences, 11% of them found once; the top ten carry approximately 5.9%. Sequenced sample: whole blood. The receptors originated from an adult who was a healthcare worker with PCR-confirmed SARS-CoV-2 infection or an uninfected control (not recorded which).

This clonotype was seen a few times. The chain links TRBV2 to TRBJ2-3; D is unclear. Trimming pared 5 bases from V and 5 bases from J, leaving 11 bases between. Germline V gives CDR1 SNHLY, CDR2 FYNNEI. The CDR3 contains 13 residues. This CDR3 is CASSTGPRDTQYF. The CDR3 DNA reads TGTGCCAGCAGTACCGGACCGAGAGATACGCAGTATTTT.

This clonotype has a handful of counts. The CDR3: CASTQGSEAFF. DNA for the CDR3: TGCGCCAGCACCCAGGGGTCTGAAGCTTTCTTT. The chain employs TRBV23-1 and TRBJ1-1; D possibly corresponds to TRBD1 (6 bases). TRBV23-1 is sorted into the ORF group, with uncertain function. With 7 bases removed from V and 6 bases from J, the gap between germline ends came to 9 bases. The CDR3 totals 11 residues.

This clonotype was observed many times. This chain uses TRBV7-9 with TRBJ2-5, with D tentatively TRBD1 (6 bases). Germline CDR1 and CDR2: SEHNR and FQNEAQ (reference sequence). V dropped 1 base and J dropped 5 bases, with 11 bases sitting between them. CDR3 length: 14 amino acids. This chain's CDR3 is CASSLEQGRETQYF. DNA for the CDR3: TGTGCCAGCAGCTTAGAACAGGGACGGGAGACCCAGTACTTC.